This T cell receptor beta chain was identified during a study of B cell selection in AIRE deficiency. The regulatory T cell sort gate was CD4+CD25hiCD127low/negative. TCRdb keeps only in-frame clones here, not all; method: immunoSEQ multiplex PCR. The table shows tens of thousands of clones, with roughly 91% occurring only once. Findings and limits, study-wide: CDR3s were shorter in shared Treg sequences, reflecting few non-templated nucleotide insertions.

Regarding this clone: Its antigen is undetermined.

V was trimmed by 5 bases and J by 0 bases, leaving 11 bases between them. Germline V gives CDR1 ENHRY, CDR2 SYGVKD. The CDR3 is 14 residues long. The chain employs TRBV10-3 and TRBJ2-7, with D possibly being TRBD1 (6 bases). The sequenced sample consisted of CD4+CD25+ Tregs sorted from PBMCs. The sequence derives from a human donor in good health. The CDR3 DNA follows: TGTGCCATCAGTCTACAGGGAAGCTCCTACGAGCAGTACTTC. Protein product: CAISLQGSSYEQYF.